Listed below are T cell receptor beta chains from one sample, sequenced in a study of blood T cell repertoires in COVID-19. The method was immunoSEQ multiplex PCR; TCRdb's version includes in-frame clones alone and lacks a portion of them. This sample has 84,000 or so clones; around four fifths occur once, and the top ten carry about an eighth. Input material: peripheral blood. The receptors originated from a woman between 65 and 79 years old with active or convalescent COVID-19. Each CDR3 is given with its conserved first and last residue. The order of the fields is J gene, D gene, clone size, V gene, CDR3 DNA, CDR3 protein. The D gene is left open where the match is weak. The size entry is marked missing in some rows and otherwise reads once, few, many or a size class.

TRBJ1-2	TRBD1	once	TRBV7-6	TGTGCCAGCAGCCCTGAGCAGGGGGCGGCCTATGGCTACACCTTC	CASSPEQGAAYGYTF
TRBJ2-7	-	-	TRBV29-1	TGCAGCGTTTATGGAGCGTCCTACGAGCAGTACTTC	CSVYGASYEQYF
TRBJ1-1	TRBD1	-	TRBV5-1	TGCGCCAGCAGCTGGACAGGGGGCCCAAGGAACACTGAAGCTTTCTTT	CASSWTGGPRNTEAFF
TRBJ2-2	-	-	TRBV3-1/TRBV3-2	TGTGCCAGCAGCCCTCGACAGAACAACACCGGGGAGCTGTTTTTT	CASSPRQNNTGELFF
TRBJ2-2	TRBD2	-	TRBV13	TGTGCCAGCAGCGCCGTCCGGGGGGGCACCGGGGAGCTGTTTTTT	CASSAVRGGTGELFF
TRBJ2-1	TRBD2	-	TRBV5-1	TGCGCCAGCAGCCACGGGACTAGCGGGGCCAATGAGCAGTTCTTC	CASSHGTSGANEQFF
TRBJ2-4	-	once	TRBV27	TGTGCCAGCAGTCCCCACGGGACTAAAAACATTCAGTACTTC	CASSPHGTKNIQYF
TRBJ2-2	TRBD2	few	TRBV7-2	TGTGCCAGCAGCTGGAGGGGGACTAGCGGGGGCGCTGGGGAGCTGTTTTTT	CASSWRGTSGGAGELFF
TRBJ1-1	-	-	TRBV7-9	TGTGCCAGCAGCTTCGTCAGGGCAATGAACACTGAAGCTTTCTTT	CASSFVRAMNTEAFF
TRBJ1-4	-	-	TRBV6-5	TGTGCCAGTAAAAAGGGGACAACAACTAATGAAAAACTGTTTTTT	CASKKGTTTNEKLFF
TRBJ1-1	TRBD1	-	TRBV5-1	TGCGCCAGCAGCTCTGGACAGGTTGGAAACACTGAAGCTTTCTTT	CASSSGQVGNTEAFF
TRBJ1-1	TRBD1	-	TRBV7-8	TGTGCCAGCAGCTGGGGACAGGGGCAAAACACTGAAGCTTTCTTT	CASSWGQGQNTEAFF
TRBJ1-4	TRBD1	-	TRBV5-5	TGTGCCAGCAGCCCACTATCCTTACAGGGGAAACTGTTTTTT	CASSPLSLQGKLFF
TRBJ1-2	TRBD1	-	TRBV24-1	TGTGCCACCAGTGACGCAACAGTGGGACAGATATATGGCTACACCTTC	CATSDATVGQIYGYTF
TRBJ2-3	TRBD2	-	TRBV5-1	TGCGCCTCAGCCGCCGGGGGGGCCGAAGATACGCAGTATTTT	CASAAGGAEDTQYF
TRBJ2-1	-	-	TRBV19	TGTGCCAGTAGTATCGACACCGCGTCCTACAATGAGCAGTTCTTC	CASSIDTASYNEQFF
TRBJ1-1	-	many	TRBV12-3/TRBV12-4	TGTGCCAGCAGTCCCAGGGTGAGCACTGAAGCTTTCTTT	CASSPRVSTEAFF
TRBJ1-1	-	-	TRBV6-2/TRBV6-3	TGTGCCAGCAGTTATGGCCAGGGGCGACGAGGAACTGAAGCTTTCTTT	CASSYGQGRRGTEAFF
TRBJ2-1	-	-	TRBV7-2	TGTGCCAGCACCCTTAGTTCTTACAATGAGCAGTTCTTC	CASTLSSYNEQFF
TRBJ2-7	TRBD1	once	TRBV6-5	TGTGCCAGCAGGGGACAGGGTTCCTACGAGCAGTACTTC	CASRGQGSYEQYF
TRBJ2-4	TRBD1	-	TRBV7-2	TGTGCCAGCAGCTTGGAAATGGGACAGGGGAAAGGGGCCAAAAACATTCAGTACTTC	CASSLEMGQGKGAKNIQYF
TRBJ2-5	TRBD2	-	TRBV15	TGTGCCACCAGCATAGCGGGGGTAGAGACCCAGTACTTC	CATSIAGVETQYF
TRBJ2-7	-	-	TRBV6-5	TGTGCCAGCATTGGGAGGGGGAGGTCCTACGAGCAGTACTTC	CASIGRGRSYEQYF
TRBJ1-6	-	-	TRBV6-2/TRBV6-3	TGTGCCAGCAGCTTACTCCACTCCTATAATTCACCCCTCCACTTT	CASSLLHSYNSPLHF
TRBJ2-6	-	-	TRBV7-2	TGTGCCAGCGCGGTGTCTGGGGCCAACGTCCTGACTTTC	CASAVSGANVLTF
TRBJ1-1	-	once	TRBV10-3	TGTGCCATCAGTGAGGCGGGGGGGGCGGTTGAAGCTTTCTTT	CAISEAGGAVEAFF
TRBJ1-5	TRBD1	-	TRBV7-2	TGTGCCAGCGTCCCCGGGACAGGGCTCGGTCAGCCCCAGCATTTT	CASVPGTGLGQPQHF
TRBJ1-1	-	-	TRBV5-1	TGCGCCAGCAGCTTGGAGTCGGGTAACACTGAAGCTTTCTTT	CASSLESGNTEAFF
TRBJ1-2	TRBD1	-	TRBV5-6	TGTGCCAGCAGCCCACCTAGGGACAGGGGAAACTATGGCTACACCTTC	CASSPPRDRGNYGYTF
TRBJ1-1	-	-	TRBV18	TGTGCCAGCTCACCGCAAGCGACGAACACTGAAGCTTTCTTT	CASSPQATNTEAFF
TRBJ2-2	-	-	TRBV6-2/TRBV6-3	TGTGCCAGCAGTTACCCCCAACAGTCCACCGGGGAGCTGTTTTTT	CASSYPQQSTGELFF
TRBJ2-1	-	-	TRBV5-6	TGTGCCAGCAGCTTGAGATGGGGGGACCTCCCCCTCGATGAGCAGTTCTTC	CASSLRWGDLPLDEQFF
TRBJ2-5	-	-	TRBV12-3/TRBV12-4	TGTGCCAGCAGAGTTCGGCGGGAGACCCAGTACTTC	CASRVRRETQYF
TRBJ1-2	-	-	TRBV5-6	TGTGCCAGCAGCACCCGCTCATCAGGGGACTATGGCTACACCTTC	CASSTRSSGDYGYTF
TRBJ1-1	TRBD1	-	TRBV7-2	TGTGCCAGCAGCTCACAGGGGGCCGGAACTGAAGCTTTCTTT	CASSSQGAGTEAFF
TRBJ2-7	TRBD2	once	TRBV7-2	TGTGCCAGCAGTCGACACGGGGGAGGGTCCTACGAGCAGTACTTC	CASSRHGGGSYEQYF
TRBJ1-3	-	-	TRBV10-1	TGCGCCAGCAGTGTATACTACAGGATCACTGGAAACACCATATATTTT	CASSVYYRITGNTIYF
TRBJ1-4	TRBD1	-	TRBV2	TGTGCCAGCAGTGATTCAGGGGGCTTGGAGAATGAAAAACTGTTTTTT	CASSDSGGLENEKLFF
TRBJ2-3	-	-	TRBV18	TGTGCCAGCTCCACAGATGCGGATACGCAGTATTTT	CASSTDADTQYF
TRBJ1-4	-	-	TRBV19	TGTGCCAGTAGTCGGGACACCCTTAATGAAAAACTGTTTTTT	CASSRDTLNEKLFF